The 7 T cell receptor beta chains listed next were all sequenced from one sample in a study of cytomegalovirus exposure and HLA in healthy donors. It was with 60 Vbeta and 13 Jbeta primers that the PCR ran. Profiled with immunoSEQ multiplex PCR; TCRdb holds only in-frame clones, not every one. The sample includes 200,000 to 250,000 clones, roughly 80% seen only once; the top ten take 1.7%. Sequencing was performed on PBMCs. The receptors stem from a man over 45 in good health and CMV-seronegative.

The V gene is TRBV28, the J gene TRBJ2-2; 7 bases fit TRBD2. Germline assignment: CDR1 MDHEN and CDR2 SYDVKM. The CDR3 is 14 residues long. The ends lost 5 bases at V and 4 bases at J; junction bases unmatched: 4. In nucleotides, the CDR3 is TGTGCCAGCAGTATAGGCGGGGGCACCGGGGAGCTGTTTTTT. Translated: CASSIGGGTGELFF.

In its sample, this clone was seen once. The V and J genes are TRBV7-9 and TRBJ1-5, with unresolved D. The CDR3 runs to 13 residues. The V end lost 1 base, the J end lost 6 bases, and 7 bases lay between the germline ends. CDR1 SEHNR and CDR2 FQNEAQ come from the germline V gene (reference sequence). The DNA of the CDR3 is TGTGCCAGCAGCTTAGGCGATCTTCAGCCCCAGCATTTT. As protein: CASSLGDLQPQHF.

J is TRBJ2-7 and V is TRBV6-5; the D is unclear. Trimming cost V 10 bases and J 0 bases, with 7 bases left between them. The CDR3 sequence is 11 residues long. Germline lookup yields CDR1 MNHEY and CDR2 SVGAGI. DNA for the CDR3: TGTGCCACCCTAGTCTCCTACGAGCAGTACTTC. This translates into CATLVSYEQYF.

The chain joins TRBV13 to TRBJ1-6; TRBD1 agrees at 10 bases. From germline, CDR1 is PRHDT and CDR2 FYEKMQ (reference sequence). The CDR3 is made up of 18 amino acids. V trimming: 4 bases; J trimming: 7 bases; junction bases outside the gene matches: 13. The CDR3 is CASSSRGTGVVGNSPLHF. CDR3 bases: TGTGCCAGCAGCTCCAGGGGGACAGGGGTCGTCGGGAATTCACCCCTCCACTTT.

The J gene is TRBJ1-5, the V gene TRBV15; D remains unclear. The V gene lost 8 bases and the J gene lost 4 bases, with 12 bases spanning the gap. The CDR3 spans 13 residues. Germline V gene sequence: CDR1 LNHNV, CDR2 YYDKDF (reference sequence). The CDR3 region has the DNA TGTGCCACCTCCATGGCACTAAATCAGCCCCAGCATTTT. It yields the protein CATSMALNQPQHF.

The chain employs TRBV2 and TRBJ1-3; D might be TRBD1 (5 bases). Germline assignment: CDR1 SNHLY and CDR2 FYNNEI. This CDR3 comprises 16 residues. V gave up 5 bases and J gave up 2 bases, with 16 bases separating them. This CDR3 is CASSRTSGGPGNTIYF. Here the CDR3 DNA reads TGTGCCAGCAGTCGCACGTCGGGGGGTCCTGGAAACACCATATATTTT.

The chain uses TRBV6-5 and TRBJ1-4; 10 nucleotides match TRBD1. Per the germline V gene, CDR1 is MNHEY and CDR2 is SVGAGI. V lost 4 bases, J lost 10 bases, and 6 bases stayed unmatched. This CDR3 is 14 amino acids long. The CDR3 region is CASSSDRGLGKLFF. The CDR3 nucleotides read TGTGCCAGCAGTTCCGACAGGGGGCTCGGAAAACTGTTTTTT.